Below, 20 T cell receptor beta chains from the same sample are listed, as sequenced in a study of blood T cell repertoires in COVID-19. Data came from immunoSEQ multiplex PCR; TCRdb stores just in-frame clones and leaves some out. This sample has around 450,000 clones, with around 90% found just once. The specimen was PBMCs or T cells enriched from blood (not recorded which). These receptors were taken from a woman in her late teens or twenties who had recovered from COVID-19.

The chain joins TRBV25-1 to TRBJ1-3; D might be TRBD1 (6 bases). The CDR3 extends over 15 amino acids. Trimming cost V 6 bases and J 0 bases, with 12 bases left between them. Germline CDR1 reads MGHDK; CDR2 reads SYGVNS. As DNA, the CDR3 is TGTGCCAGCAGATTGGGGGGGCTCTCTGGAAACACCATATATTTT. It specifies CASRLGGLSGNTIYF.

The CDR3 region has the DNA TGCGCCAGCAGCCGAGCTACTAACACCTACGAGCAGTACTTC. This codes for CASSRATNTYEQYF. The chain has TRBV4-1 and TRBJ2-7, with D uncertain. V was clipped by 4 bases and J by 2 bases, with 12 bases between them. The CDR3 length is 14 residues. The V gene's germline CDR1 is MGHRA and CDR2 YSYEKL.

The chain combines TRBV19 with TRBJ1-1; 7 bases match TRBD1. The CDR3 consists of 15 residues. Per germline, CDR1 LNHDA and CDR2 SQIVND (reference sequence). Trimming took 5 bases from V and 4 from J; bases not matched to a gene: 10. CDR3 nucleotides: TGTGCCAGTAGTTGGGCGACAGGGCCGACCACTGAAGCTTTCTTT. Translating gives CASSWATGPTTEAFF.

V usage is TRBV6-5 and J usage is TRBJ2-7; 9 bases line up with TRBD1. Trimming removed 5 bases from V and 4 bases from J; junction bases left unmatched: 6. The CDR3 has 14 residues. Germline lookup yields CDR1 MNHEY and CDR2 SVGAGI. The CDR3 nucleotides read TGTGCCAGCAGTCGACAGGGGGAGCAGTACGAGCAGTACTTC. Protein sequence: CASSRQGEQYEQYF.

The chain uses TRBV28 and TRBJ1-1, with TRBD1 identical over 8 bases. V shed 6 bases and J 2 bases; nucleotides not matched to a gene: 5. The germline CDR1 and CDR2 sequences are MDHEN and SYDVKM. This CDR3 region has 14 residues. The CDR3 region has the DNA TGTGCCAGCAGCCAGACAGGGGTTAACACTGAAGCTTTCTTT. This translates into CASSQTGVNTEAFF. The full variable domain, rest sourced from reference TRBV28 and TRBJ1-1, is DVKVTQSSRYLVKRTGEKVFLECVQDMDHENMFWYRQDPGLGLRLIYFSYDVKMKEKGDIPEGYSVSREKKERFSLILESASTNQTSMYLCASSQTGVNTEAFFGQGTRLTVV.

The rearrangement uses TRBV6-6 and TRBJ1-2; 11 bases are shared with TRBD1. There are 17 residues in the CDR3. Trimming took 5 bases from V and 3 from J; bases not matched to a gene: 11. In germline, CDR1 is MNHNY, CDR2 SVGAGI (reference sequence). CDR3 DNA: TGTGCCAGCAGTCCTGGGACAGGGGGTAGTCTGTACTATGGCTACACCTTC. Translating gives CASSPGTGGSLYYGYTF.

This sequence joins TRBV2 and TRBJ1-1; D is undetermined. CDR3 length equals 13 residues. V shed 5 bases and J shed 6 bases, with 13 bases lying between them. Germline CDR1 is SNHLY and CDR2 is FYNNEI. The chain's CDR3 is CASSSPTDAEAFF. The CDR3 DNA reads TGTGCCAGCAGTTCCCCGACTGACGCTGAAGCTTTCTTT.

V is TRBV5-5 and J is TRBJ1-5, with 12 bases fitting TRBD1. This CDR3 comprises 15 residues. Unmatched junction bases numbered 6, after V lost 4 bases and J lost 7 bases. CDR1 is SGHKS and CDR2 is YYEKEE in the germline V gene (reference sequence). CDR3 amino acids: CASSGGTGGGQPQHF. The DNA of the CDR3 is TGTGCCAGCAGCGGGGGGACAGGGGGCGGGCAGCCCCAGCATTTT.

There are a few counts of this clone. The chain recombines TRBV5-4 with TRBJ2-1; 7 bases are a match to TRBD2. The CDR3 covers 16 residues. Losses at the gene ends were 4 bases for V and 8 bases for J; bases not matched to a gene: 15. CDR1 and CDR2 (germline): SGHNT, YYREEE (reference sequence). In DNA form, the CDR3 reads TGTGCCAGCAGCCGATCCGCTGGACTAGAAAGGGATGAGCAGTTCTTC. Translating gives CASSRSAGLERDEQFF. Supplemented by reference TRBV5-4 and TRBJ2-1, the full variable domain reads ETGVTQSPTHLIKTRGQQVTLRCSSQSGHNTVSWYQQALGQGPQFIFQYYREEENGRGNFPPRFSGLQFPNYSSELNVNALELDDSALYLCASSRSAGLERDEQFFGPGTRLTVL.

This clone was counted once. This sequence joins TRBV23-1 and TRBJ1-4; 7 bases fit TRBD1. TRBV23-1 is an ORF; its function is uncertain. The CDR3 has 18 residues. V lost 3 bases to trimming and J lost 0 bases; unmatched junction nucleotides: 10. In DNA form, the CDR3 reads TGCGCCAGCAGTCATCCTCAAGGGGGCCTTGCAACTAATGAAAAACTGTTTTTT. Residues: CASSHPQGGLATNEKLFF.

The rearrangement uses TRBV3-1 (or the pseudogene TRBV3-2) and TRBJ2-7, with D tentatively TRBD2 (7 bases). The CDR3 extends over 15 amino acids. The germline gives CDR1 LGHDT, CDR2 YNNKEL (reference sequence). The V end was cut by 0 bases, the J end by 2 bases, with 11 bases between. CDR3: CASSQEGGGPYEQYF. The DNA for the CDR3 is TGTGCCAGCAGCCAAGAAGGCGGGGGCCCCTACGAGCAGTACTTC.

The chain uses TRBV2 and TRBJ2-7, with 7 nucleotides matching TRBD2. From germline, CDR1 is SNHLY and CDR2 FYNNEI. This CDR3 spans 14 amino acids. V lost 10 bases, J lost 5 bases, and 14 bases stayed unmatched. This CDR3 reads CATQQAASGDEQYF. CDR3 nucleotide sequence: TGTGCCACCCAGCAGGCGGCTAGCGGAGACGAGCAGTACTTC.

The chain recombines TRBV28 with TRBJ1-2; TRBD1 agrees at 7 bases. CDR1 is MDHEN, CDR2 SYDVKM, per germline. Losses at the gene ends were 2 bases for V and 8 bases for J; bases not matched to a gene: 8. This CDR3 comprises 14 residues. In DNA form, the CDR3 reads TGTGCCAGCAGTTTAGGACAGGCCGGTAAAGGCTACACCTTC. Its translation is CASSLGQAGKGYTF.

The chain employs TRBV5-6 and TRBJ1-1; D perhaps matches TRBD1 (5 bases). This CDR3 has 15 residues. Looked up from germline, CDR1 is SGHDT and CDR2 is YYEEEE. V was clipped by 4 bases and J by 2 bases, with 15 bases between them. CDR3 region: CASSLPGDPNTEAFF. Written as DNA, the CDR3 is TGTGCCAGCAGCCTTCCGGGGGACCCAAACACTGAAGCTTTCTTT. Complete variable domain (other parts from reference TRBV5-6 and TRBJ1-1): DAGVTQSPTHLIKTRGQQVTLRCSPKSGHDTVSWYQQALGQGPQFIFQYYEEEERQRGNFPDRFSGHQFPNYSSELNVNALLLGDSALYLCASSLPGDPNTEAFFGQGTRLTVV.

This clone has just one count. The chain carries TRBV5-1 and TRBJ2-5, with D possibly TRBD1 on 6 matching bases. The CDR3 totals 14 residues. Germline assignment: CDR1 SGHRS and CDR2 YFSETQ. Trimming took 4 bases from V and 2 from J, leaving 12 bases between them. CDR3 amino acids: CASSLGTGQETQYF. CDR3 sequence (DNA): TGCGCCAGCAGCCTCGGCACAGGGCAAGAGACCCAGTACTTC. The entire variable domain, with the rest obtained from reference TRBV5-1 and TRBJ2-5, is as follows: KAGVTQTPRYLIKTRGQQVTLSCSPISGHRSVSWYQQTPGQGLQFLFEYFSETQRNKGNFPGRFSGRQFSNSRSEMNVSTLELGDSALYLCASSLGTGQETQYFGPGTRLLVL.

The chain carries TRBV29-1 and TRBJ1-1; D uncertain. Germline V lookup: CDR1 SQVTM, CDR2 ANQGSEA. Deletions cut 6 bases from V and 0 bases from J, with 11 bases between. The length of the CDR3 is 13 residues. The CDR3 DNA follows: TGCAGCGTGCGAGGGTGGCTGAACACTGAAGCTTTCTTT. Its protein is CSVRGWLNTEAFF.

This clone was detected once. This chain uses TRBV12-3 or TRBV12-4 with TRBJ1-2, with D unresolved. This CDR3 is built from 13 residues. Trimming removed 0 bases at V and 3 bases at J, with 5 bases between. The CDR3 nucleotides read TGTGCCAGCAGTTTAGCCGAGGACTATGGCTACACCTTC. This encodes CASSLAEDYGYTF.

This chain connects TRBV7-9 to TRBJ1-2, with D possibly matching TRBD1 (5 bases). The germline V gene encodes CDR1 SEHNR and CDR2 FQNEAQ (reference sequence). V was cut by 2 bases and J by 8 bases, with 18 bases left in between. The CDR3 covers 15 residues. CDR3 in DNA: TGTGCCAGCAGCTTATCCCCCCCAGGGAATGGAGGCTACACCTTC. This sequence encodes CASSLSPPGNGGYTF.

V gene TRBV28 combines with J gene TRBJ2-5, with D tentatively TRBD1 (5 bases). Germline values: CDR1 MDHEN, CDR2 SYDVKM. V lost 7 bases to trimming and J lost 5 bases, with 17 bases between them. This CDR3 comprises 14 residues. The CDR3 sequence: CASNGAEFGETQYF. DNA of the CDR3: TGTGCCAGCAATGGGGCAGAGTTCGGCGAGACCCAGTACTTC.

The chain is built from TRBV18 and TRBJ1-2, with D maybe TRBD1 (5 bases). The germline V gene has CDR1 KGHSH and CDR2 LQKENI. The CDR3 runs 13 residues. Trimming left V 2 bases short and J 4 bases short, with 8 bases between. This CDR3 is CASSPGGVYGYTF. CDR3 nucleotides: TGTGCCAGCTCACCAGGAGGGGTCTATGGCTACACCTTC.